This T cell receptor (beta chain) comes out of a study of cytomegalovirus exposure and HLA in healthy donors. Overall study: The study's early data release held roughly 91 million unique TCRs from HLA-typed donors. Study observations and caveats: The study put roughly 160 TCR beta chains on its list as cytomegalovirus-associated. Per a prior analysis, the majority of TCR beta V segments were productive roughly 87% or roughly 30% of the time.

Trimming removed 0 bases from V and 0 bases from J, with 10 bases in between. In germline, CDR1 is SGHRS, CDR2 YFSETQ. The length of the CDR3 is 15 residues. Worth noting for this clone: Its antigen remains unidentified.

Vbeta (60) and Jbeta (13) primers were used in the PCR. Using immunoSEQ multiplex PCR, the repertoire was profiled, and TCRdb retains in-frame clones only, with some absent. The sample records over 150,000 clones, roughly 80% being singletons. Sequencing was carried out using PBMCs. The chain carries TRBV5-1 and TRBJ2-7, with D possibly matching TRBD1 (5 bases). This clonotype was obtained from a girl under 18 in good health and CMV-seropositive. The CDR3 DNA follows: TGCGCCAGCAGCTTGGTGGGGCCGAACTCCTACGAGCAGTACTTC. As protein: CASSLVGPNSYEQYF.